The subject of this entry is one T cell receptor delta chain. This entry belongs to a study of γδ T cells in repeated Plasmodium falciparum infection. Across the study: Over about 640 days, donors received four mosquito-bite P. falciparum NF54 infections.

TRG and TRD sequences were obtained from every sorted gammadelta sample. TCRdb redid the clone calls on the multiplex PCR reads with CATT. The data contain roughly 48,000 delta-chain clones, around 1.6% of them singletons. Unmatched junction bases numbered 15, after V lost 0 bases and J lost 6 bases. The CDR3 consists of 19 residues. From germline, CDR1 is GEAIGNYY and CDR2 EKD. Gammadelta T cells were flow-sorted from PBMC into Vgamma9/Vdelta2+ and Vdelta2-negative populations for bulk analysis. The receptor comes from a pool of human donors (malaria-infected and uninfected, not separated). The rearrangement links TRDV2 to TRDJ1, with 13 bases aligning to TRDD3. TCRdb offers no J gene call, so here the DNA was matched to germline to obtain one. The sequencing sample was made of gamma-delta T cells from blood. The CDR3 loop is CACDTLLLGDTALAHKLIF. The CDR3 coding sequence is TGTGCCTGTGACACCCTTTTACTGGGGGATACGGCCTTAGCGCATAAACTCATCTTT.